The 30 T cell receptor beta chains below were found in one sample sequenced in a study of blood T cell repertoires in COVID-19. Libraries were prepared by immunoSEQ multiplex PCR; TCRdb keeps only in-frame clonotypes and omits some of them. This table has about 98,000 clones, around 82% appearing once. Input material: peripheral blood. The receptor source for this set is a man between 65 and 79 years old with active or convalescent COVID-19.

V and J are TRBV2 and TRBJ1-3; D ambiguous. This CDR3 is 11 amino acids long. The V gene lost 6 bases and the J gene lost 7 bases, with 7 bases spanning the gap. Germline V lookup: CDR1 SNHLY, CDR2 FYNNEI. CDR3 loop: CASRQSNTIYF. Written as DNA, the CDR3 is TGTGCCAGCAGACAATCTAACACCATATATTTT.

This chain connects TRBV2 to TRBJ2-1; 9 positions match TRBD1. This CDR3 region has 13 residues. CDR1 and CDR2 from the germline V gene are SNHLY and FYNNEI. With 5 bases clipped from V and 6 bases from J, the junction kept 2 bases outside the gene matches. The CDR3 coding sequence is TGTGCCAGCAGTCCGGGACAGGGCAATGAGCAGTTCTTC. As protein: CASSPGQGNEQFF.

This clone was seen more than once but under ten times. The V call is TRBV4-3, the J call TRBJ2-1; D is ambiguous. The CDR3 runs to 15 residues. V shed 0 bases and J shed 2 bases, with 8 bases lying between them. CDR1 LGHNA and CDR2 YSLEER come from the germline V gene. The CDR3 DNA reads TGCGCCAGCAGCCAAGAGGTAGCTCCCTACAATGAGCAGTTCTTC. Protein: CASSQEVAPYNEQFF.

The chain uses TRBV7-9 and TRBJ2-1; D gene uncertain. V lost 1 base and J lost 3, with 4 bases in between. The CDR3 is 13 residues long. Germline CDR1 reads SEHNR; CDR2 reads FQNEAQ (reference sequence). This chain's CDR3 is CASSLVSYNEQFF. The CDR3 region has the DNA TGTGCCAGCAGCTTAGTTAGCTACAATGAGCAGTTCTTC.

The V call is TRBV7-2, the J call TRBJ2-3; 12 positions match TRBD2. From germline, CDR1 is SGHTA and CDR2 FQGNSA. The CDR3 totals 18 residues. Unmatched junction bases numbered 6, after V lost 2 bases and J lost 0 bases. CDR3 in amino acids: CASSLSRTSGTSTDTQYF. DNA for the CDR3: TGTGCCAGCAGCTTATCGAGGACTAGCGGGACAAGCACAGATACGCAGTATTTT.

This chain connects TRBV6-2 or TRBV6-3 to TRBJ1-1; 8 positions agree with TRBD1. The V and J ends lost 4 bases and 1 base, in that order; junction bases with no gene match: 5. This CDR3 is built from 15 residues. Germline CDR1 is MNHEY and CDR2 is SVGEGT. The chain's CDR3 is CASSLGGTGNTEAFF. DNA for the CDR3: TGTGCCAGCAGTTTAGGAGGGACAGGGAACACTGAAGCTTTCTTT.

V usage is TRBV12-3 or TRBV12-4 and J usage is TRBJ1-2; D uncertain. Trimming shortened V by 4 bases and J by 4 bases, and 10 bases separated the two germline ends. The CDR3 is 13 residues long. The CDR3 nucleotides read TGTGCCAGCAGTTACGGGGATGGCTATGGCTACACCTTC. It yields the protein CASSYGDGYGYTF.

The V gene is TRBV18, the J gene TRBJ2-7; 12 bases map to TRBD1. Germline lookup yields CDR1 KGHSH and CDR2 LQKENI. The CDR3 contains 16 residues. The ends lost 3 bases at V and 3 bases at J; junction bases unmatched: 6. CDR3 DNA: TGTGCCAGCTCACCGGGGACAGGGGGCACAAGCTACGAGCAGTACTTC. It is translated as CASSPGTGGTSYEQYF.

V and J are TRBV19 and TRBJ1-2; D call uncertain. Germline V gene data show CDR1 as LNHDA and CDR2 as SQIVND (reference sequence). Trimming took 3 bases from V and 6 from J, leaving 14 bases between them. The CDR3 runs to 14 residues. DNA of the CDR3: TGTGCCAGTAGTATGGCACGGCAGGTAGATGGCTACACCTTC. This sequence encodes CASSMARQVDGYTF.

The J gene is TRBJ2-5, the V gene TRBV18, with 9 bases matching TRBD2. The CDR3 is 16 amino acids. With V trimmed by 1 base and J by 1 base, 4 bases remained unmatched. The germline gives CDR1 KGHSH, CDR2 LQKENI. DNA for the CDR3: TGTGCCAGCTCACCACTAGCGGGGGCCTTCCAAGAGACCCAGTACTTC. As protein: CASSPLAGAFQETQYF.

V and J are TRBV13 and TRBJ2-7, with 7 bases fitting TRBD1. The germline gives CDR1 PRHDT, CDR2 FYEKMQ (reference sequence). The V gene end was trimmed by 5 bases and the J gene end by 0 bases; junction bases not matched to a gene: 4. CDR3 length: 14 amino acids. The CDR3 DNA follows: TGTGCCAGCAGCCCGGGACAGAGCTCCTACGAGCAGTACTTC. This sequence encodes CASSPGQSSYEQYF.

This clone was picked up a small number of times. This rearrangement joins TRBV6-5 to TRBJ2-4; D ambiguous. Germline CDR1 is MNHEY and CDR2 is SVGAGI. CDR3 length equals 13 residues. V shed 7 bases and J shed 7 bases, with 14 bases lying between them. The CDR3: CASIQEEWNIQYF. The DNA of the CDR3 is TGTGCCAGCATCCAGGAAGAATGGAACATTCAGTACTTC.

The chain joins TRBV5-4 to TRBJ2-3; 8 positions match TRBD2. Losses at the gene ends were 4 bases for V and 7 bases for J; bases not matched to a gene: 5. Germline-derived CDR1 and CDR2 are SGHNT and YYREEE (reference sequence). This CDR3 region has 13 residues. The CDR3 region is CASSTSGGYTQYF. The CDR3 nucleotides are TGTGCCAGCAGCACTAGCGGTGGTTATACGCAGTATTTT. Together with reference TRBV5-4 and TRBJ2-3, the CDR3 gives the full variable domain: ETGVTQSPTHLIKTRGQQVTLRCSSQSGHNTVSWYQQALGQGPQFIFQYYREEENGRGNFPPRFSGLQFPNYSSELNVNALELDDSALYLCASSTSGGYTQYFGPGTRLTVL.

This chain uses TRBV6-2 or TRBV6-3 with TRBJ1-1; D remains unclear. CDR3 length equals 13 residues. The germline V gene encodes CDR1 MNHEY and CDR2 SVGEGT. V was clipped by 2 bases and J by 1 base, with 5 bases between them. CDR3 DNA: TGTGCCAGCAGTTACACACCGAACACTGAAGCTTTCTTT. This translates into CASSYTPNTEAFF.

The chain links TRBV6-5 to TRBJ2-7; D unresolved. This CDR3 comprises 13 residues. CDR1 MNHEY and CDR2 SVGAGI come from the germline V gene. V was trimmed by 9 bases and J by 3 bases, leaving 15 bases between them. CDR3 bases: TGTGCCAGTGGAGTTCGGAAGGACTACGAGCAGTACTTC. This sequence encodes CASGVRKDYEQYF.

The rearrangement uses TRBV7-2 and TRBJ2-1; D perhaps matches TRBD1 (6 bases). This CDR3 has 15 residues. Trimming cost V 0 bases and J 4 bases, with 10 bases left between them. CDR1 is SGHTA, CDR2 FQGNSA, per germline. The CDR3 loop reads CASSLARGQYNEQFF. The DNA of the CDR3 is TGTGCCAGCAGCTTAGCCCGGGGACAATACAATGAGCAGTTCTTC.

The J gene is TRBJ2-1, the V gene TRBV7-6, with 14 bases lining up with TRBD2. CDR3 length: 18 amino acids. Germline-derived CDR1 and CDR2 are SGHVS and FNYEAQ. V gave up 5 bases and J gave up 9 bases; unmatched junction bases: 15. In DNA, the CDR3 is TGTGCCAGCAGCCCTCACGGACCAGGGACTAGCGGGGGCTCTGAGCAGTTCTTC. This codes for CASSPHGPGTSGGSEQFF.

This clone was picked up a small number of times. The rearrangement links TRBV6-5 to TRBJ1-5, with 7 positions matching TRBD1. CDR3 length equals 14 residues. Germline CDR1 and CDR2: MNHEY and SVGAGI. The V and J ends lost 2 bases and 7 bases, in that order; junction bases with no gene match: 5. The chain's CDR3 is CASSYRQGRQPQHF. DNA of the CDR3: TGTGCCAGCAGTTACAGACAGGGTCGACAGCCCCAGCATTTT.

The chain carries TRBV4-1 and TRBJ1-4, with 8 bases aligning to TRBD1. V was clipped by 0 bases and J by 14 bases; unmatched bases: 11. The germline V gene encodes CDR1 MGHRA and CDR2 YSYEKL. There are 15 residues in the CDR3. CDR3 protein: CASSQEGQAGIALFF. The CDR3 DNA follows: TGCGCCAGCAGCCAAGAGGGACAGGCGGGGATAGCCCTGTTTTTT.

The chain has TRBV5-4 and TRBJ2-5; TRBD2 matches 11 bases. The CDR3 length is 16 residues. V lost 0 bases and J lost 1; bases outside the gene matches: 2. Per germline, CDR1 SGHNT and CDR2 YYREEE (reference sequence). CDR3 sequence (DNA): TGTGCCAGCAGCTTGGTACTAGCGGGGGCCCAAGAGACCCAGTACTTC. Translating gives CASSLVLAGAQETQYF. Complete variable domain (other parts from reference TRBV5-4 and TRBJ2-5): ETGVTQSPTHLIKTRGQQVTLRCSSQSGHNTVSWYQQALGQGPQFIFQYYREEENGRGNFPPRFSGLQFPNYSSELNVNALELDDSALYLCASSLVLAGAQETQYFGPGTRLLVL.

This chain links TRBV7-2 with TRBJ2-5; D perhaps matches TRBD2 (5 bases). The CDR3 has 16 residues. Per the germline V gene, CDR1 is SGHTA and CDR2 is FQGNSA. V shed 1 base and J shed 2 bases, with 14 bases lying between them. CDR3 sequence (DNA): TGTGCCAGCAGCTTAGGTCCGGGGAACACTCAAGAGACCCAGTACTTC. The encoded protein is CASSLGPGNTQETQYF.

With respect to this clone: The junction departs from germline at one end; a sequencing error may be responsible. The chain uses TRBV7-7 and TRBJ2-5, with D unclear. Germline lookup yields CDR1 SSHAT and CDR2 FNYEAQ (reference sequence). This CDR3 is built from 13 residues. This CDR3 is CASSLGEEETQYF. For the CDR3, the DNA is TGTGCTAGCAGCTTAGGAGAAGAAGAGACCCAGTACTTC.

V usage is TRBV6-1 and J usage is TRBJ1-5; D is ambiguous. The CDR3 consists of 12 residues. V lost 3 bases to trimming and J lost 5 bases, with 5 bases between them. The germline CDR1 and CDR2 sequences are MNHNS and SASEGT. CDR3 bases: TGTGCCAGCAGTGAGGTAGATCAGCCCCAGCATTTT. Translating it yields CASSEVDQPQHF.

This chain's CDR3 is CASSPRRESGYTF. CDR3 in DNA: TGTGCCAGCTCACCCCGACGGGAGTCTGGCTACACCTTC. V gene TRBV18 combines with J gene TRBJ1-2; D is unclear. This CDR3 has 13 amino acids. Germline-derived CDR1 and CDR2 are KGHSH and LQKENI. Trimming shortened V by 3 bases and J by 7 bases, and 12 bases separated the two germline ends.

Relative to its sample, this clone is medium-sized (0.01 to 0.1%). V gene TRBV5-4 combines with J gene TRBJ1-2; a weak D match, TRBD1 (5 bases). Germline CDR1 SGHNT, CDR2 YYREEE (reference sequence). V shed 3 bases and J shed 8 bases, with 17 bases lying between them. This CDR3 has 14 amino acids. The CDR3 region has the DNA TGTGCCAGCAGCTCATCCCTACAGGCTCGGGGCTACACCTTC. It is translated as CASSSSLQARGYTF.

This rearrangement joins TRBV5-1 to TRBJ2-2; 7 positions agree with TRBD1. Losses at the gene ends were 5 bases for V and 5 bases for J; bases not matched to a gene: 12. Germline lookup yields CDR1 SGHRS and CDR2 YFSETQ. This CDR3 has 16 residues. CDR3 sequence reads: CASRVTGEVGTGELFF. The DNA for the CDR3 is TGCGCCAGCAGGGTTACAGGGGAAGTAGGAACCGGGGAGCTGTTTTTT.

CDR3 residues: CASSLVGTSGQETQYF. The CDR3 DNA reads TGTGCCAGCAGCTTAGTCGGGACTAGCGGTCAAGAGACCCAGTACTTC. This chain joins TRBV7-6 and TRBJ2-5; 11 bases map to TRBD2. V shed 1 base and J 2 bases; nucleotides not matched to a gene: 3. The CDR3 length is 16 residues. The germline gives CDR1 SGHVS, CDR2 FNYEAQ.

This clone was seen a handful of times. The chain has TRBV20-1 and TRBJ1-3; D call uncertain. V was pared by 7 bases and J by 2 bases, with 6 bases between. The CDR3 runs 11 residues. Germline assignment: CDR1 DFQATT and CDR2 SNEGSKA (reference sequence). CDR3 coding DNA: TGCAGTGTGTTCACTGGAAACACCATATATTTT. Protein: CSVFTGNTIYF.

This clone has just a few counts. The CDR3 region has the DNA TGTGCCAGCAGCCACACAGGGGGCTTCAGTACAGATACGCAGTATTTT. Residues: CASSHTGGFSTDTQYF. The chain couples TRBV7-9 to TRBJ2-3; 9 nucleotides line up with TRBD1. The V gene end was trimmed by 5 bases and the J gene end by 3 bases; junction bases not matched to a gene: 9. The germline CDR1 and CDR2 sequences are SEHNR and FQNEAQ (reference sequence). The CDR3 covers 16 residues. The variable domain in full, completed from reference TRBV7-9 and TRBJ2-3, reads DTGVSQNPRHKITKRGQNVTFRCDPISEHNRLYWYRQTLGQGPEFLTYFQNEAQLEKSRLLSDRFSAERPKGSFSTLEIQRTEQGDSAMYLCASSHTGGFSTDTQYFGPGTRLTVL.

The chain joins TRBV19 to TRBJ1-2; 9 nucleotides line up with TRBD1. The V gene end was trimmed by 5 bases and the J gene end by 3 bases; junction bases not matched to a gene: 4. Looked up from germline, CDR1 is LNHDA and CDR2 is SQIVND (reference sequence). This CDR3 spans 14 amino acids. CDR3 amino acids: CASSLTGGDYGYTF. The CDR3 bases are TGTGCCAGTAGTCTAACAGGGGGCGACTATGGCTACACCTTC.